This T cell receptor (beta chain) stems from a study of cytomegalovirus exposure and HLA in healthy donors. General study points: A cluster of highly shared sequence variants was likely a sequencing artifact. By a later analysis, the bulk of CMV-associated TCR beta chains appeared HLA-restricted.

With respect to this clone: The antigen remains unidentified.

PCR involved 60 Vbeta and 13 Jbeta primers. Sequencing was performed with immunoSEQ multiplex PCR; in TCRdb, only in-frame clones are kept and a portion is missing. The data hold 85,000 to 130,000 clones, with around three quarters observed a single time. The CDR3 has 14 amino acids. Germline V gene sequence: CDR1 MNHNS, CDR2 SASEGT. V was trimmed by 1 base and J by 5 bases, leaving 8 bases between them. Sequenced input: PBMCs. J is TRBJ1-4 and V is TRBV6-1, with D maybe TRBD1 (5 bases). The receptor comes from a woman between 45 and 60 years old in good health and CMV-seropositive. CDR3 in DNA: TGTGCCAGCAGTGAAGAGGGGATGAATGAAAAACTGTTTTTT. Protein product: CASSEEGMNEKLFF.